Each of the 5 T cell receptor beta chains below was sequenced from the same sample in a study of identical twins. TCRdb processed the 5' RACE reads anew with MiXCR; each CDR3 protein has one entry. Of some 710,000 distinct CDR3 sequences in the sample, around 5.7% were seen once. Sequenced sample: naive T cells sorted from blood. These receptors were obtained from a man younger than 35 in good health.

This clonotype was seen more than once but under ten times. The chain employs TRBV10-3 and TRBJ2-4; D unclear. The CDR3 runs 14 residues. Per germline, CDR1 ENHRY and CDR2 SYGVKD. V lost 0 bases and J 3 bases, leaving 6 bases between the germline ends. The CDR3 DNA reads TGTGCCATCAGTGAGTCTGGGGACAAAAACATTCAGTACTTC. Translating it yields CAISESGDKNIQYF.

CDR3 DNA: TGTGCCAGCAGTTCTGCCAGCCCAATCAAATCCTACGAGCAGTACTTC. Its translation: CASSSASPIKSYEQYF. The chain couples TRBV12-3 or TRBV12-4 to TRBJ2-7, with D hard to call. This CDR3 spans 16 amino acids. Trimming took 4 bases from V and 1 from J, leaving 17 bases between them.

This clonotype has a count of ten or more. V and J are TRBV6-1 and TRBJ2-1; TRBD2 agrees at 11 bases. Germline V lookup: CDR1 MNHNS, CDR2 SASEGT. The CDR3 runs to 14 residues. After removal of 4 bases from V and 6 bases from J, the junction contained 2 bases not matched to a gene. The CDR3 bases are TGTGCCAGCAGTGTGACTAGCGGGGTCAATGAGCAGTTCTTC. It encodes CASSVTSGVNEQFF.

This clonotype was found a few times. This rearrangement joins TRBV30 to TRBJ2-5; TRBD2 aligns across 12 bases. The CDR3 has 14 residues. The germline gives CDR1 GTSNPN, CDR2 SVGIG (reference sequence). With V trimmed by 2 bases and J by 4 bases, 2 bases remained unmatched. As DNA, the CDR3 is TGTGCCTGGAGTCCACTAGCGGGAGGAGAGACCCAGTACTTC. Its protein product is CAWSPLAGGETQYF. Full variable domain (rest looked up from reference TRBV30 and TRBJ2-5): SQTIHQWPATLVQPVGSPLSLECTVEGTSNPNLYWYRQAAGRGLQLLFYSVGIGQISSEVPQNLSASRPQDRQFILSSKKLLLSDSGFYLCAWSPLAGGETQYFGPGTRLLVL.

As to this clonotype: This may come from a read error, since a much larger clone is one base off. The V gene is TRBV11-2, the J gene TRBJ2-3, with D possibly TRBD2 on 6 matching bases. Germline V gives CDR1 SGHAT, CDR2 FQNNGV. There are 16 residues in the CDR3. Trimming pared 2 bases from V and 4 bases from J, leaving 16 bases between. CDR3 protein: CASSLKGREISDTQYF. The CDR3 bases are TGTGCCAGCAGCTTAAAGGGACGGGAGATCTCAGATACGCAGTATTTT.